A selection of T cell receptor beta chains follows, all from one sample in a study of blood T cell repertoires in COVID-19. Profiled with immunoSEQ multiplex PCR; TCRdb holds only in-frame clones, not every one. The sample includes approximately 94,000 clones, 80% seen only once; the top ten take under 35%. Material: peripheral blood. The receptors shown here come from a man in his 70s with active or convalescent COVID-19. Both conserved end residues are part of each CDR3. The D gene is left open where the match is weak. Clone size is given for some rows only: seen once, a few or many times, or a class if the clone is expanded.

v_gene,d_gene,j_gene,abundance,CDR3aa,CDR3nt
TRBV5-6,-,TRBJ1-1,-,CASSLSTANTEAFF,TGTGCCAGCAGCTTGAGCACAGCGAACACTGAAGCTTTCTTT
TRBV2,-,TRBJ1-5,-,CASSPHARDQPQHF,TGTGCCAGCAGTCCGCATGCCAGGGATCAGCCCCAGCATTTT
TRBV5-1,TRBD1,TRBJ2-7,-,CASSVGQGPYEQYF,TGCGCCAGCAGCGTTGGACAGGGCCCCTACGAGCAGTACTTC
TRBV29-1,TRBD2,TRBJ2-3,-,CSVGNVAGSTDTQYF,TGCAGCGTGGGAAACGTAGCGGGTAGCACAGATACGCAGTATTTT
TRBV18,-,TRBJ1-4,-,CASSLESGLNEKLFF,TGTGCCAGCTCCCTTGAATCGGGACTTAATGAAAAACTGTTTTTT
TRBV7-2,-,TRBJ2-1,-,CASSLEPSSYNEQFF,TGTGCCAGCAGCTTAGAGCCTAGCTCCTACAATGAGCAGTTCTTC
TRBV5-4,TRBD1,TRBJ1-2,-,CASRTGYGGYTF,TGTGCCAGCAGGACAGGGTACGGCGGCTACACCTTC
TRBV29-1,TRBD1,TRBJ1-1,-,CSVQGGNTEAFF,TGCAGCGTACAGGGGGGGAACACTGAAGCTTTCTTT
TRBV7-8,-,TRBJ1-2,-,CASSPPGINGYTF,TGTGCCAGCAGCCCCCCAGGAATAAATGGCTACACCTTC
TRBV29-1,TRBD1,TRBJ2-5,-,CSVDRGRETQYF,TGCAGCGTTGACAGGGGGCGAGAGACCCAGTACTTC
TRBV2,-,TRBJ1-5,-,CASRRGGSNQPQHF,TGTGCCAGCAGGAGGGGGGGAAGCAATCAGCCCCAGCATTTT
TRBV6-6,-,TRBJ2-5,-,CASSYSPYQETQYF,TGTGCCAGCAGTTACTCCCCGTACCAAGAGACCCAGTACTTC
TRBV4-1,TRBD1,TRBJ2-7,-,CASSQGRTGGDPPSYEQYF,TGCGCCAGCAGCCAAGGGAGGACAGGGGGCGACCCTCCTTCCTACGAGCAGTACTTC
TRBV29-1,-,TRBJ1-2,-,CSVEGVPDRFYGYTF,TGCAGCGTTGAAGGGGTCCCGGACAGATTCTATGGCTACACCTTC
TRBV11-1,TRBD1,TRBJ1-1,-,CASSLGMTGSLGTFF,TGTGCCAGCAGCTTGGGGATGACAGGGTCGCTCGGAACTTTCTTT
TRBV28,TRBD1,TRBJ1-1,few,CASSFRDRVARLMNTEAFF,TGTGCCAGCAGTTTCCGGGACAGGGTGGCCCGCTTAATGAACACTGAAGCTTTCTTT
TRBV18,-,TRBJ1-1,-,CASSPPSTNTEAFF,TGTGCCAGCTCACCTCCGAGTACGAACACTGAAGCTTTCTTT
TRBV9,TRBD1,TRBJ2-1,-,CASSVGQGESDEQFF,TGTGCCAGCAGCGTAGGCCAGGGGGAGAGCGATGAGCAGTTCTTC
TRBV2,-,TRBJ1-2,-,CASSELSYGYTF,TGTGCCAGCAGTGAACTGAGCTATGGCTACACCTTC
TRBV15,TRBD2,TRBJ2-3,once,CATTASGSTDTQYF,TGTGCCACCACCGCTAGCGGAAGCACAGATACGCAGTATTTT
TRBV6-2/TRBV6-3,-,TRBJ2-7,-,CASSYSTGTIYEQYF,TGTGCCAGCAGTTACTCGACCGGGACAATCTACGAGCAGTACTTC
TRBV6-2/TRBV6-3,-,TRBJ2-7,-,CASSKTTATYEQYF,TGTGCCAGCAGTAAGACGACAGCCACCTACGAGCAGTACTTC
TRBV6-2/TRBV6-3,TRBD1,TRBJ1-1,-,CASSPGQGTTEAFF,TGTGCCAGCAGCCCGGGACAGGGGACCACTGAAGCTTTCTTT
TRBV19,-,TRBJ2-3,-,CASSKDSSTDTQYF,TGTGCCAGTAGTAAGGACAGTAGCACAGATACGCAGTATTTT
TRBV5-8,-,TRBJ1-1,-,CASIYPGILLAFF,TGTGCCAGCATCTATCCAGGTATCCTGTTGGCTTTCTTT
TRBV27,TRBD1,TRBJ1-1,-,CASSCEQTGGWDTEAFF,TGTGCCAGCAGTTGTGAACAGACAGGGGGATGGGACACTGAAGCTTTCTTT
TRBV9,-,TRBJ1-4,-,CASSPGASATNEKLFF,TGTGCCAGCAGCCCAGGGGCCTCCGCAACTAATGAAAAACTGTTTTTT
TRBV6-6,TRBD1,TRBJ1-1,-,CASSPGTVLRVGTEAFF,TGTGCCAGCAGTCCTGGGACAGTATTGAGAGTAGGCACTGAAGCTTTCTTT
TRBV7-3,-,TRBJ1-1,-,CASSSYRNTEAFF,TGTGCCAGCAGCTCATACAGGAACACTGAAGCTTTCTTT
TRBV7-2,TRBD1,TRBJ2-7,-,CASSTPGTGFGEQYF,TGTGCCAGCAGCACACCAGGGACAGGGTTTGGCGAGCAGTACTTC
TRBV10-3,-,TRBJ2-5,-,CAISEIGGGQETQYF,TGTGCCATCAGTGAAATAGGGGGGGGGCAAGAGACCCAGTACTTC
TRBV7-9,-,TRBJ2-6,-,CASSKFQGPRTGANVLTF,TGTGCCAGCAGCAAATTTCAGGGGCCACGGACTGGGGCCAACGTCCTGACTTTC
TRBV4-2,-,TRBJ2-4,-,CASSRNRVAKNIQYF,TGTGCCAGCAGCCGGAACAGGGTGGCCAAAAACATTCAGTACTTC
TRBV6-4,TRBD1,TRBJ2-3,-,CASSEQGAADTQYF,TGTGCCAGCAGTGAACAGGGGGCGGCGGATACGCAGTATTTT
TRBV5-5,TRBD2,TRBJ2-5,-,CASSPGLAGTETQYF,TGTGCCAGCAGCCCCGGACTAGCGGGAACAGAGACCCAGTACTTC
TRBV9,TRBD2,TRBJ2-7,-,CASSVADSGGPTYEQYF,TGTGCCAGCAGCGTAGCGGATAGCGGGGGGCCTACCTACGAGCAGTACTTC
TRBV2,-,TRBJ2-7,-,CASSEMLASYEQYF,TGTGCCAGCAGTGAAATGCTAGCCAGCTACGAGCAGTACTTC
TRBV11-2,TRBD1,TRBJ2-5,-,CASSKMATGTGWETQYF,TGTGCCAGCAGCAAAATGGCAACCGGGACAGGGTGGGAGACCCAGTACTTC
TRBV28,TRBD1,TRBJ1-2,once,CASSLWTGDNGYTF,TGTGCCAGCAGCCTATGGACAGGGGATAATGGCTACACCTTC
TRBV24-1,-,TRBJ1-2,-,CATRGPSGTGYTF,TGTGCCACCAGAGGACCATCGGGAACTGGCTACACCTTC
TRBV5-4,-,TRBJ1-2,-,CASSHMGVGGWTYGYTF,TGTGCCAGCAGCCATATGGGGGTTGGAGGGTGGACCTATGGCTACACCTTC
TRBV5-1,-,TRBJ2-7,-,CASSLESLVKGEQYF,TGCGCCAGCAGCTTGGAATCACTAGTAAAAGGCGAGCAGTACTTC
TRBV5-1,TRBD1,TRBJ2-2,-,CASSSEGAHTGELFF,TGCGCCAGCAGCTCTGAGGGGGCGCATACCGGGGAGCTGTTTTTT
TRBV7-2,-,TRBJ1-5,-,CASSLYNQPQHF,TGTGCCAGCAGCTTATACAATCAGCCCCAGCATTTT
TRBV10-3,TRBD1,TRBJ2-1,-,CAISGTGTYNEQFF,TGTGCCATCAGTGGGACAGGTACCTACAATGAGCAGTTCTTC
TRBV28,-,TRBJ2-3,-,CASSPPQRLKRTQYF,TGTGCCAGCAGTCCCCCCCAACGGCTCAAGCGTACGCAGTATTTT
TRBV7-2,-,TRBJ2-7,-,CASSIAGSQSEQYF,TGTGCCAGCAGTATCGCCGGGTCTCAGAGCGAGCAGTACTTC
TRBV4-3,-,TRBJ1-1,-,CASSQGQNTEAFF,TGCGCCAGCAGCCAAGGACAGAACACTGAAGCTTTCTTT
TRBV19,-,TRBJ1-5,once,CASSIGRGNNQPQHF,TGTGCCAGTAGTATCGGCAGGGGAAACAATCAGCCCCAGCATTTT
TRBV30,TRBD1,TRBJ1-2,once,CAWSDRGGYTF,TGTGCCTGGAGTGACAGGGGGGGCTACACCTTC